This passage covers 17 T cell receptor beta chains from one sample sequenced in a study of blood T cell repertoires in COVID-19 (dated by TCRdb to the early 2020s). Library preparation employed the immunoSEQ multiplex PCR assay. TCRdb took this table from immuneACCESS and kept in-frame rearrangements with V and J called. Such tables lack part of the clones; where checked against another copy, unresolved V genes explain under half of the gap, and the rest is unexplained. In this sample the table shows some 140,000 clones, about 85% of which occur a single time. Clones ranked in the top ten supply 4.3% of the sample. The material sequenced was peripheral blood. The receptors here all came from a human donor in a cohort sampled during active COVID-19.

CDR3 sequence (DNA): TGCGCCAGCAGCGTGACAGGGGGCGTCTCTGGAAACACCATATATTTT. The encoded protein is CASSVTGGVSGNTIYF. The rearrangement uses TRBV5-1 and TRBJ1-3; 10 bases match TRBD1. The CDR3 sequence is 16 residues long. Trimming took 4 bases from V and 0 from J; bases not matched to a gene: 4. In germline, CDR1 is SGHRS, CDR2 YFSETQ.

J is TRBJ1-2 and V is TRBV7-2; no firm D call. V was pared by 1 base and J by 0 bases, with 9 bases between. CDR1 is SGHTA, CDR2 FQGNSA, per germline. The CDR3 has 15 residues. The CDR3 reads CASSLVAETNYGYTF. The CDR3 DNA reads as TGTGCCAGCAGCTTAGTAGCAGAAACTAACTATGGCTACACCTTC.

The rearrangement joins TRBV5-1 to TRBJ2-7, with D possibly being TRBD2 (5 bases). CDR3 size: 14 residues. Germline assignment: CDR1 SGHRS and CDR2 YFSETQ. The ends were cut back, 4 bases at V and 7 bases at J, with 18 bases in the middle. CDR3 bases: TGCGCCAGCAGCCCTGAACCCCAGGCGGGTGAGCAGTACGTC. Translation: CASSPEPQAGEQYV.

The chain couples TRBV30 to TRBJ1-3; D is undetermined. V dropped 3 bases and J dropped 2 bases, with 11 bases sitting between them. CDR1 GTSNPN and CDR2 SVGIG come from the germline V gene (reference sequence). The CDR3 spans 14 residues. The CDR3 DNA reads as TGTGCCTGGAGCCTCATGGCAACTGGAAACACCATATATTTT. This encodes CAWSLMATGNTIYF.

This clone appeared a few times. V usage is TRBV5-4 and J usage is TRBJ2-7, with a possible D match to TRBD1 (5 bases). This CDR3 spans 15 amino acids. CDR1 is SGHNT and CDR2 is YYREEE in the germline V gene (reference sequence). V gave up 0 bases and J gave up 1 base, with 11 bases separating them. This chain's CDR3 is CASSLESGRSYEQYF. The DNA of the CDR3 is TGTGCCAGCAGCTTGGAATCAGGGCGGTCCTACGAGCAGTACTTC.

The CDR3: CASSLRNRGSPLHF. The CDR3 DNA reads TGTGCCAGCAGTCTCCGGAACAGGGGTTCACCCCTCCACTTT. The genes are TRBV7-2 and TRBJ1-6; 7 bases map to TRBD1. Germline CDR1 reads SGHTA; CDR2 reads FQGNSA. With 6 bases clipped from V and 9 bases from J, the junction kept 8 bases outside the gene matches. CDR3 length: 14 amino acids.

The rearrangement uses TRBV5-8 and TRBJ2-6; D is perhaps TRBD2 (6 bases). Germline V gene sequence: CDR1 SGHTS, CDR2 YDEGEE. The CDR3 is 17 amino acids. V lost 0 bases, J lost 4 bases, and 14 bases lay in between. CDR3 protein: CASSLVRRGSGANVLTF. CDR3 bases: TGTGCCAGCAGCTTGGTCAGGAGGGGCTCAGGGGCCAACGTCCTGACTTTC.

The V and J genes are TRBV9 and TRBJ1-2, with TRBD1 matching over 7 bases. This CDR3 region has 14 residues. Losses at the gene ends were 6 bases for V and 7 bases for J; bases not matched to a gene: 12. The germline V gene encodes CDR1 SGDLS and CDR2 YYNGEE. DNA of the CDR3: TGTGCCAGCATCGATACAAACAGGGGAGGTGGCTACACCTTC. This gives the protein CASIDTNRGGGYTF.

This CDR3 reads CASSPVGASGYGYTF. CDR3 nucleotide sequence: TGTGCCAGCAGCCCTGTCGGAGCTTCGGGGTATGGCTACACCTTC. The rearrangement joins TRBV7-6 to TRBJ1-2, with unresolved D. The CDR3 consists of 15 residues. The V and J ends lost 5 bases and 5 bases respectively, with 18 bases between them. Germline-derived CDR1 and CDR2 are SGHVS and FNYEAQ.

The genes are TRBV23-1 and TRBJ2-7, with D unresolved. TRBV23-1 counts as an open reading frame of uncertain function. V lost 9 bases and J lost 1, with 19 bases in between. The CDR3 is 15 amino acids. The CDR3 loop reads CASSIRLITSYEQYV. The CDR3 DNA reads as TGCGCCAGTAGTATCCGACTTATCACATCCTACGAGCAGTACGTC.

This chain joins TRBV6-5 and TRBJ1-1; D is perhaps TRBD1 (5 bases). This CDR3 contains 16 residues. The V and J ends lost 2 bases and 1 base respectively, with 14 bases between them. From germline, CDR1 is MNHEY and CDR2 SVGAGI. In DNA, the CDR3 is TGTGCCAGCAGTTACAGCTCGGGGGGACCGAACACTGAAGCTTTCTTT. This translates into CASSYSSGGPNTEAFF.

The chain carries TRBV30 and TRBJ1-5; the D gene is possibly TRBD1 (5 bases). Deletions cut 0 bases from V and 5 bases from J, with 17 bases between. CDR1 is GTSNPN and CDR2 is SVGIG in the germline V gene (reference sequence). The CDR3 spans 16 residues. CDR3 nucleotide sequence: TGTGCCTGGAGTGTATCAGGGTTGGCGGGAGATCAGCCCCAGCATTTT. It yields the protein CAWSVSGLAGDQPQHF.

V is TRBV6-1 and J is TRBJ2-3; 12 positions match TRBD2. With 1 base clipped from V and 4 bases from J, the junction kept 0 bases outside the gene matches. Germline loops: CDR1 MNHNS, CDR2 SASEGT. This CDR3 contains 15 residues. The CDR3 sequence is CASSEGTSGADTQYF. The CDR3 DNA follows: TGTGCCAGCAGTGAAGGGACTAGCGGGGCAGATACGCAGTATTTT.

This clone was seen a few times. The gene calls are TRBV7-2 and TRBJ1-5, with TRBD1 as a possible D gene (5 bases). CDR1 and CDR2 from the germline V gene are SGHTA and FQGNSA. Trimming pared 4 bases from V and 3 bases from J, leaving 10 bases between. CDR3 size: 14 residues. CDR3 residues: CASSSQGTNQPQHF. The CDR3 DNA is TGTGCCAGCAGCTCCCAGGGAACCAATCAGCCCCAGCATTTT.

The gene calls are TRBV5-4 and TRBJ2-3; 10 nucleotides line up with TRBD2. CDR3 length equals 17 residues. Trimming removed 0 bases from V and 4 bases from J; junction bases left unmatched: 8. CDR1 and CDR2 from the germline V gene are SGHNT and YYREEE (reference sequence). CDR3 coding DNA: TGTGCCAGCAGCTTGGGAGGAGCGGGGGGGAGTCCAGATACGCAGTATTTT. Translated, it gives CASSLGGAGGSPDTQYF.

This clone was observed once. This chain connects TRBV18 to TRBJ2-3; maybe TRBD1 (6 bases). CDR1 is KGHSH and CDR2 is LQKENI in the germline V gene. The CDR3 consists of 16 residues. V lost 1 base and J 0 bases, leaving 11 bases between the germline ends. The CDR3 DNA reads as TGTGCCAGCTCACCACAGGGACAACTTAGCACAGATACGCAGTATTTT. Amino acid sequence: CASSPQGQLSTDTQYF.

This chain connects TRBV3-1 (or the pseudogene TRBV3-2) to TRBJ2-1, with 11 bases fitting TRBD2. The germline gives CDR1 LGHDT, CDR2 YNNKEL (reference sequence). J was trimmed by 5 bases and V by 1 base; bases with no gene match: 4. This CDR3 is 16 amino acids long. CDR3: CASSQAGLAANNEQFF. As DNA, the CDR3 is TGTGCCAGCAGCCAAGCGGGACTAGCGGCTAACAATGAGCAGTTCTTC.